This T cell receptor beta chain came from a study of cytomegalovirus exposure and HLA in healthy donors. In this sample, this clone turned up a few times. The antigen remains undetermined. Regarding the study as a whole: Most CMV-associated TCR beta chains appeared HLA-restricted in a later analysis. A later analysis linked a missense DCLRE1C variant to TCR beta V- and J-gene trimming.

The germline gives CDR1 SGHRS, CDR2 YFSETQ. V gave up 0 bases and J gave up 3 bases, with 9 bases separating them. The CDR3 sequence is 14 residues long. The PCR ran on 60 Vbeta and 13 Jbeta primers. Assay: immunoSEQ multiplex PCR; the TCRdb copy retains only in-frame clones and omits some. Here the sample spans 200,000 to 250,000 clones, 65% to 80% being singletons. This TCR was recovered from a man over 45 in good health and CMV-seronegative. The chain carries TRBV5-1 and TRBJ1-2; D is possibly TRBD1 (5 bases). Source material: PBMCs. Here the CDR3 reads CASSLVWGDYGYTF. The CDR3, as DNA: TGCGCCAGCAGCTTGGTCTGGGGGGACTATGGCTACACCTTC.